This T cell receptor (beta chain) appears in the sequencing data of a study of blood T cell repertoires in COVID-19. Study summary: T cells, B-cell-depleted T cells, or PBMCs provided the cDNA or gDNA that served as material.

V gave up 7 bases and J gave up 9 bases, with 22 bases separating them. This CDR3 region has 15 residues. Germline values: CDR1 MGHDK, CDR2 SYGVNS. Only in-frame clones appear in the TCRdb table, and some are missing; sequencing was by immunoSEQ multiplex PCR. The data hold around 130,000 clones, with roughly 80% observed a single time. Sample: peripheral blood. The clonotype was recovered from an older woman with acute or convalescent COVID-19. The rearrangement joins TRBV25-1 to TRBJ2-1; a weak D match, TRBD1 (8 bases). The CDR3 loop is CASNRDRTGRGEQFF. CDR3 sequence (DNA): TGTGCCAGCAACCGCGACCGGACAGGGAGGGGTGAGCAGTTCTTC. The whole variable domain, remainder taken from reference TRBV25-1 and TRBJ2-1, is EADIYQTPRYLVIGTGKKITLECSQTMGHDKMYWYQQDPGMELHLIHYSYGVNSTEKGDLSSESTVSRIRTEHFPLTLESARPSHTSQYLCASNRDRTGRGEQFFGPGTRLTVL.